A single sample is the source of the 26 T cell receptor beta chains below, sequenced in a study of T cell responses to AZD1222 COVID-19 vaccine. Profiling relied on immunoSEQ multiplex PCR, and the TCRdb table lists in-frame clones only, not all of them. The sample lists tens of thousands of clones, roughly 87% occurring once. Sequenced material: peripheral blood, taken 28 days after the second AZD1222 dose. The receptors shown here come from an adult who received the AZD1222 COVID-19 vaccine.

The rearrangement joins TRBV6-5 to TRBJ1-2; D is ambiguous. CDR3 length equals 14 residues. CDR1 MNHEY and CDR2 SVGAGI come from the germline V gene. V was clipped by 5 bases and J by 2 bases, with 12 bases between them. The CDR3 coding sequence is TGTGCCAGCAGTAACCATAGGCCCAACTATGGCTACACCTTC. Amino acid sequence: CASSNHRPNYGYTF.

This chain uses TRBV5-6 with TRBJ2-1; 7 bases are shared with TRBD1. CDR1 and CDR2 from the germline V gene are SGHDT and YYEEEE. V shed 5 bases, J shed 9 bases, and the junction held 8 bases outside the gene matches. The CDR3 length is 13 residues. The CDR3, as DNA: TGTGCCAGCAGGCCGACAGGGCGGTTTGAGCAGTTCTTC. It codes for CASRPTGRFEQFF.

V is TRBV15 and J is TRBJ2-7; TRBD1 might be the D (5 bases). Between the trimmed V and J ends, which lost 0 bases and 3 bases, there was a span of 15 bases. Germline assignment: CDR1 LNHNV and CDR2 YYDKDF (reference sequence). The CDR3 length is 16 residues. Written as DNA, the CDR3 is TGTGCCACCAGCAGAGATTTATCTGGGGCCTACTACGAGCAGTACTTC. It yields the protein CATSRDLSGAYYEQYF.

The chain links TRBV5-1 to TRBJ2-7; 7 nucleotides align to TRBD2. Germline CDR1 is SGHRS and CDR2 is YFSETQ. Trimming at V came to 1 base and at J to 5 bases, leaving 6 bases not matched to a gene. This CDR3 region has 14 residues. As DNA, the CDR3 is TGCGCCAGCAGCTTGATGGCTAGCGGTAACGAGCAGTACTTC. Translated, it gives CASSLMASGNEQYF.

This chain uses TRBV21-1 with TRBJ1-5. TRBV21-1 is assigned pseudogene status. This CDR3 spans 12 amino acids. The CDR3 DNA follows: TGTGCCAGCAGGTATAGCAATCAGCCCCAGCATTTT. Translating gives CASRYSNQPQHF.

The V call is TRBV6-5, the J call TRBJ2-6; the D is unclear. V was clipped by 0 bases and J by 8 bases, with 14 bases between them. This CDR3 comprises 16 residues. Germline V gene lookup returns CDR1 MNHEY and CDR2 SVGAGI. CDR3 amino acids: CASSYSRMLSSNVLTF. The CDR3 DNA reads TGTGCCAGCAGTTACTCGAGGATGCTTAGTTCCAACGTCCTGACTTTC.

The chain links TRBV7-8 to TRBJ2-7; 10 nucleotides line up with TRBD1. V shed 6 bases and J 2 bases; nucleotides not matched to a gene: 4. The CDR3 is made up of 14 amino acids. The germline V gene has CDR1 SGHVS and CDR2 FQNEAQ. CDR3 loop: CASRGTGAPYEQYF. DNA of the CDR3: TGTGCCAGCAGGGGGACAGGGGCCCCCTACGAGCAGTACTTC. Full variable domain (remainder filled in from reference TRBV7-8 and TRBJ2-7): GAGVSQSPRYKVAKRGQDVALRCDPISGHVSLFWYQQALGQGPEFLTYFQNEAQLDKSGLPSDRFFAERPEGSVSTLKIQRTQQEDSAVYLCASRGTGAPYEQYFGPGTRLTVT.

This chain uses TRBV7-8 with TRBJ2-2; a possible D gene is TRBD1 (5 bases). CDR3 size: 15 residues. The ends were cut back, 3 bases at V and 0 bases at J, with 8 bases in the middle. Germline V lookup: CDR1 SGHVS, CDR2 FQNEAQ. In DNA form, the CDR3 reads TGTGCCAGCAGCTTTACAGGCCCGAACACCGGGGAGCTGTTTTTT. Its translation is CASSFTGPNTGELFF.

In its sample, this clone was seen once. The chain carries TRBV10-1 and TRBJ1-1, with D possibly matching TRBD1 (5 bases). V was pared by 6 bases and J by 5 bases, with 19 bases between. In germline, CDR1 is WNHNN, CDR2 SYGVQD (reference sequence). The CDR3 loop spans 15 amino acids. For the CDR3, the DNA is TGCGCCAGCAGCCCGGGCCGGGACCAGGGTACTGAAGCTTTCTTT. Translated: CASSPGRDQGTEAFF.

J is TRBJ1-5 and V is TRBV5-1; D is unresolved. Between the trimmed V and J ends, which lost 4 bases and 4 bases, there was a span of 9 bases. Germline V gives CDR1 SGHRS, CDR2 YFSETQ. This CDR3 has 13 amino acids. CDR3 coding DNA: TGCGCCAGCAGCCAAGACCGAAATCAGCCCCAGCATTTT. Amino acid sequence: CASSQDRNQPQHF.

The rearrangement uses TRBV12-5 and TRBJ1-4, with 10 bases identical to TRBD1. Trimming at V came to 6 bases and at J to 4 bases, leaving 5 bases not matched to a gene. The CDR3 consists of 15 residues. Germline V gives CDR1 LGHNT, CDR2 FRNRAP. The chain's CDR3 is CASGPGQGINEKLFF. The CDR3, as DNA: TGTGCTAGTGGCCCGGGACAGGGGATTAATGAAAAACTGTTTTTT.

The chain combines TRBV19 with TRBJ1-2, with D possibly being TRBD1 (6 bases). The CDR3 length is 16 residues. V dropped 7 bases and J dropped 2 bases, with 20 bases sitting between them. The germline gives CDR1 LNHDA, CDR2 SQIVND (reference sequence). The CDR3 DNA sequence: TGTGCCAGTAACCCACAAACAGGGCTAACCAACTATGGCTACACCTTC. Encoded protein: CASNPQTGLTNYGYTF. The full variable domain, completed using reference TRBV19 and TRBJ1-2, is DGGITQSPKYLFRKEGQNVTLSCEQNLNHDAMYWYRQDPGQGLRLIYYSQIVNDFQKGDIAEGYSVSREKKESFPLTVTSAQKNPTAFYLCASNPQTGLTNYGYTFGSGTRLTVV.

This clone has a handful of counts. The rearrangement uses TRBV7-9 and TRBJ1-1; a possible D gene is TRBD1 (5 bases). V lost 2 bases and J 5 bases, leaving 9 bases between the germline ends. Germline lookup yields CDR1 SEHNR and CDR2 FQNEAQ (reference sequence). CDR3 length equals 13 residues. CDR3 nucleotides: TGTGCCAGCAGCTTACTAGGGGAGACTGAAGCTTTCTTT. As protein: CASSLLGETEAFF.

This rearrangement joins TRBV5-1 to TRBJ2-1; 9 positions match TRBD2. V gave up 4 bases and J gave up 4 bases; unmatched junction bases: 6. This CDR3 contains 15 residues. Germline values: CDR1 SGHRS, CDR2 YFSETQ. The CDR3 coding sequence is TGCGCCAGCAGCCCGACTAGCGGAGCTTACAATGAGCAGTTCTTC. This gives the protein CASSPTSGAYNEQFF.

The V gene is TRBV13, the J gene TRBJ2-3; possible D gene TRBD2, 6 bases. V lost 4 bases to trimming and J lost 0 bases, with 11 bases between them. The CDR3 runs to 15 residues. The germline gives CDR1 PRHDT, CDR2 FYEKMQ (reference sequence). The CDR3 spells CASSSRDSSTDTQYF. The CDR3 bases are TGTGCCAGCAGCTCCCGGGACTCCAGCACAGATACGCAGTATTTT.

The chain uses TRBV5-1 and TRBJ2-1; no reliable D call. Deletions cut 7 bases from V and 0 bases from J, with 14 bases between. The germline V gene encodes CDR1 SGHRS and CDR2 YFSETQ. CDR3 length: 15 amino acids. CDR3 sequence (DNA): TGCGCCAGCGGCCCAGGAACGGGCTCCTACAATGAGCAGTTCTTC. Protein sequence: CASGPGTGSYNEQFF.

The chain joins TRBV9 to TRBJ2-2; D remains unclear. V gave up 4 bases and J gave up 0 bases, with 10 bases separating them. The CDR3 length is 15 residues. In germline, CDR1 is SGDLS, CDR2 YYNGEE. In nucleotides, the CDR3 is TGTGCCAGCAGCCCGAGCCCGGCGAACACCGGGGAGCTGTTTTTT. Its protein product is CASSPSPANTGELFF.

CDR3 in DNA: TGTGCCAGCAGCCGTCTTCAAGGGATTAGTGAGCAGTTCTTC. Protein: CASSRLQGISEQFF. The genes are TRBV6-5 and TRBJ2-1; D is unclear. From germline, CDR1 is MNHEY and CDR2 SVGAGI. Trimming shortened V by 6 bases and J by 9 bases, and 18 bases separated the two germline ends. The CDR3 is 14 residues long.

Concerning this clone: At one end, the junction sequence differs from germline, possibly due to a read error. V gene TRBV18 combines with J gene TRBJ1-1; tentative D call: TRBD1 (5 bases). Germline V lookup: CDR1 KGHSH, CDR2 LQKENI. There are 15 residues in the CDR3. The CDR3 sequence: CASSPPSGGNTEAFF. As DNA, the CDR3 is TGTGCCAGCTCGCCACCCTCCGGGGGTAACACTGAAGCTTTCTTT.

The chain is built from TRBV19 and TRBJ1-4, with D maybe TRBD1 (5 bases). CDR3 size: 12 residues. Between the trimmed V and J ends, which lost 9 bases and 2 bases, there was a span of 7 bases. From germline, CDR1 is LNHDA and CDR2 SQIVND (reference sequence). As DNA, the CDR3 is TGTGCCAGCAGGGCTACTAATGAAAAACTGTTTTTT. Translating it yields CASRATNEKLFF.

The rearrangement joins TRBV27 to TRBJ2-7, with 13 positions matching TRBD2. J was trimmed by 2 bases and V by 0 bases; bases with no gene match: 4. Germline assignment: CDR1 MNHEY and CDR2 SMNVEV (reference sequence). The CDR3 extends over 17 amino acids. The CDR3 reads CASSLSGTSGTTYEQYF. In DNA form, the CDR3 reads TGTGCCAGCAGTTTATCAGGGACTAGCGGGACCACCTACGAGCAGTACTTC.

V and J are TRBV5-8 and TRBJ2-1; no reliable D call. Deletions cut 1 base from V and 8 bases from J, with 4 bases between. Per the germline V gene, CDR1 is SGHTS and CDR2 is YDEGEE. CDR3 length equals 11 residues. The CDR3 DNA is TGTGCCAGCAGCTTGTACTATGAGCAGTTCTTC. Translated: CASSLYYEQFF.

The V gene is TRBV19, the J gene TRBJ1-4; D not resolved. The CDR3 has 15 amino acids. Trimming cost V 6 bases and J 7 bases, with 18 bases left between them. Germline values: CDR1 LNHDA, CDR2 SQIVND (reference sequence). The CDR3 nucleotides read TGTGCCAGTAGCCCTCGGGCAGGTGGAATTGAAAAACTGTTTTTT. This translates into CASSPRAGGIEKLFF. The whole variable domain, filled in from reference TRBV19 and TRBJ1-4, reads DGGITQSPKYLFRKEGQNVTLSCEQNLNHDAMYWYRQDPGQGLRLIYYSQIVNDFQKGDIAEGYSVSREKKESFPLTVTSAQKNPTAFYLCASSPRAGGIEKLFFGSGTQLSVL.

J is TRBJ1-1 and V is TRBV7-2; TRBD1 aligns across 9 bases. CDR3 length: 15 amino acids. Germline V gives CDR1 SGHTA, CDR2 FQGNSA. J lost 4 bases, V lost 5 bases, and 8 bases had no gene match. CDR3 loop: CASSKPGQGSTEAFF. CDR3 bases: TGTGCCAGCAGCAAACCGGGACAGGGAAGCACTGAAGCTTTCTTT.

This sequence joins TRBV27 and TRBJ2-1; D unresolved. This CDR3 is built from 12 residues. Trimming shortened V by 5 bases and J by 10 bases, and 12 bases separated the two germline ends. The germline V gene has CDR1 MNHEY and CDR2 SMNVEV (reference sequence). CDR3 region: CASSETGSEQFF. The CDR3 DNA sequence: TGTGCCAGCAGTGAAACCGGCTCCGAGCAGTTCTTC.

This chain joins TRBV6-5 and TRBJ1-2, with 7 bases lining up with TRBD1. CDR3 length: 14 residues. V was pared by 4 bases and J by 2 bases, with 4 bases of the junction left unmatched. The germline V gene has CDR1 MNHEY and CDR2 SVGAGI. The CDR3: CASSSRGQNYGYTF. The CDR3 coding sequence is TGTGCCAGCAGTTCCCGGGGACAGAACTATGGCTACACCTTC.